This TCR beta chain originates from a study of blood T cell repertoires in COVID-19. The overall study: COVID-19 samples collected from the United States, Italy and Spain covered acute and convalescent phases.

Using immunoSEQ multiplex PCR, the repertoire was profiled, and TCRdb retains in-frame clones only, with some absent. The sample consists of over 150,000 clones, roughly 90% of them appearing once. Sequencing was done on a sample of peripheral blood. The clonotype originates from a man between 70 and 80 years old with active or convalescent COVID-19.

CDR3 region: CASSLGGGAAKNIQYF. CDR3 nucleotides: TGTGCCAGCAGCTTAGGAGGTGGGGCTGCCAAAAACATTCAGTACTTC. The rearrangement joins TRBV7-2 to TRBJ2-4; possible D gene TRBD1, 5 bases. CDR3 size: 16 residues. Germline V gives CDR1 SGHTA, CDR2 FQGNSA. Trimming removed 1 base from V and 1 base from J, with 11 bases in between. Drawing the rest from reference TRBV7-2 and TRBJ2-4, the complete variable domain is GAGVSQSPSNKVTEKGKDVELRCDPISGHTALYWYRQSLGQGLEFLIYFQGNSAPDKSGLPSDRFSAERTGGSVSTLTIQRTQQEDSAVYLCASSLGGGAAKNIQYFGAGTRLSVL.